A single sample is the source of the 15 T cell receptor beta chains below, sequenced in a study of cytomegalovirus exposure and HLA in healthy donors. Profiling relied on immunoSEQ multiplex PCR, and the TCRdb table lists in-frame clones only, not all of them. The sample consists of roughly 48,000 clones, approximately 88% of them appearing once. The specimen sequenced was PBMCs. These TCRs come from a woman younger than 45 in good health and CMV-seronegative.

This clone was detected a few times. The chain uses TRBV10-1 and TRBJ2-1; 7 positions agree with TRBD2. J lost 6 bases, V lost 3 bases, and 8 bases had no gene match. CDR1 WNHNN and CDR2 SYGVQD come from the germline V gene (reference sequence). This CDR3 spans 15 amino acids. The CDR3: CASSDAAGDINEQFF. The CDR3 bases are TGCGCCAGCAGTGATGCGGCGGGAGACATCAATGAGCAGTTCTTC.

CDR3 in DNA: TGTGCCAGCAGTTACTCGGTTGCGGATGAAAAACTGTTTTTT. Translation: CASSYSVADEKLFF. The genes are TRBV6-5 and TRBJ1-4; D unclear. CDR1 is MNHEY and CDR2 is SVGAGI in the germline V gene. The V and J ends lost 0 bases and 6 bases respectively, with 8 bases between them. The CDR3 has 14 amino acids.

The rearrangement links TRBV5-1 to TRBJ2-3; 9 bases agree with TRBD2. The V gene end was trimmed by 1 base and the J gene end by 3 bases; junction bases not matched to a gene: 3. Germline CDR1 SGHRS, CDR2 YFSETQ. This CDR3 spans 15 amino acids. CDR3: CASSLLRGGTDTQYF. DNA for the CDR3: TGCGCCAGCAGCTTGTTGCGGGGGGGGACAGATACGCAGTATTTT. Full variable domain (rest looked up from reference TRBV5-1 and TRBJ2-3): KAGVTQTPRYLIKTRGQQVTLSCSPISGHRSVSWYQQTPGQGLQFLFEYFSETQRNKGNFPGRFSGRQFSNSRSEMNVSTLELGDSALYLCASSLLRGGTDTQYFGPGTRLTVL.

This rearrangement joins TRBV4-1 to TRBJ2-7, with 9 bases fitting TRBD2. Germline assignment: CDR1 MGHRA and CDR2 YSYEKL. Trimming took 0 bases from V and 7 from J; bases not matched to a gene: 7. This CDR3 is 15 amino acids long. The CDR3 nucleotides are TGCGCCAGCAGCCAAGATGGAGGACTAGCGAAGGAGCAGTACTTC. Encoded protein: CASSQDGGLAKEQYF.

V is TRBV10-1 and J is TRBJ2-2; D gene uncertain. Germline values: CDR1 WNHNN, CDR2 SYGVQD (reference sequence). CDR3 length equals 13 residues. V lost 6 bases, J lost 5 bases, and 10 bases lay in between. CDR3 coding DNA: TGCGCCAGCAGGGGCCCGATAACCGGGGAGCTGTTTTTT. Protein: CASRGPITGELFF.

This chain joins TRBV7-8 and TRBJ2-7, with unresolved D. V was pared by 5 bases and J by 0 bases, with 11 bases between. CDR1 and CDR2 (germline): SGHVS, FQNEAQ. The CDR3 loop spans 14 amino acids. CDR3 DNA sequence: TGTGCCAGCAGCCCCCTCGCGCGCTCCTACGAGCAGTACTTC. Protein: CASSPLARSYEQYF. Combining the CDR3 with reference TRBV7-8 and TRBJ2-7 gives the whole variable domain GAGVSQSPRYKVAKRGQDVALRCDPISGHVSLFWYQQALGQGPEFLTYFQNEAQLDKSGLPSDRFFAERPEGSVSTLKIQRTQQEDSAVYLCASSPLARSYEQYFGPGTRLTVT.

The rearrangement links TRBV5-1 to TRBJ2-7; D gene ambiguous. The germline V gene encodes CDR1 SGHRS and CDR2 YFSETQ. The germline V and J ends were trimmed by 0 bases and 2 bases, with 15 bases remaining between them. This CDR3 comprises 16 residues. The CDR3 DNA follows: TGCGCCAGCAGCTTGGACCCGATATTGGGCACCTACGAGCAGTACTTC. Translated: CASSLDPILGTYEQYF.

With regard to this clone: Other DNA sequences in this sample translate to the same CDR3. The chain is built from TRBV5-1 and TRBJ1-1; D remains ambiguous. Trimming left V 0 bases short and J 1 base short, with 4 bases between. Germline CDR1 reads SGHRS; CDR2 reads YFSETQ. CDR3 length: 13 amino acids. CDR3 sequence (DNA): TGCGCCAGCAGCTTGGCAGGGAACACTGAAGCTTTCTTT. Protein product: CASSLAGNTEAFF.

This chain's CDR3 is CASSFAGPDTQYF. CDR3 DNA sequence: TGTGCCAGCAGCTTTGCTGGCCCAGATACGCAGTATTTT. The chain couples TRBV11-2 to TRBJ2-3, with D hard to call. Germline loops: CDR1 SGHAT, CDR2 FQNNGV. V was cut by 3 bases and J by 4 bases, with 8 bases left in between. The CDR3 sequence is 13 residues long.

The rearrangement uses TRBV4-2 and TRBJ2-1; 8 nucleotides align to TRBD2. The CDR3 has 17 amino acids. With 1 base clipped from V and 0 bases from J, the junction kept 5 bases outside the gene matches. Germline CDR1 and CDR2: LGHNA and YNFKEQ. DNA for the CDR3: TGTGCCAGCAGCCAAGCGTCACTAGCGGCCTCCTACAATGAGCAGTTCTTC. This translates into CASSQASLAASYNEQFF.

Only one count was recorded for this clone. The V gene is TRBV5-5, the J gene TRBJ2-3; 7 bases are shared with TRBD1. The length of the CDR3 is 13 residues. V shed 5 bases, J shed 3 bases, and the junction held 3 bases outside the gene matches. The germline gives CDR1 SGHKS, CDR2 YYEKEE (reference sequence). CDR3 in amino acids: CASRQGFTDTQYF. DNA of the CDR3: TGTGCCAGCAGACAGGGGTTTACAGATACGCAGTATTTT.

This clone was detected only once. The CDR3 nucleotides read TGCAGCGTTCTACAGACAAACACTGAAGCTTTCTTT. Translation: CSVLQTNTEAFF. J is TRBJ1-1 and V is TRBV29-1; no clear D gene. V lost 5 bases to trimming and J lost 2 bases, with 9 bases between them. The CDR3 runs to 12 residues. CDR1 SQVTM and CDR2 ANQGSEA come from the germline V gene.

The chain joins TRBV6-1 to TRBJ2-7; D perhaps matches TRBD1 (6 bases). The CDR3 has 14 amino acids. Germline V gives CDR1 MNHNS, CDR2 SASEGT. V dropped 8 bases and J dropped 2 bases, with 16 bases sitting between them. CDR3 nucleotide sequence: TGTGCCAGCGGACAGTGGGCTCTGACCTACGAGCAGTACTTC. This codes for CASGQWALTYEQYF.

The rearrangement links TRBV13 to TRBJ2-3; possible D gene TRBD2, 6 bases. Germline V gene sequence: CDR1 PRHDT, CDR2 FYEKMQ (reference sequence). V gave up 4 bases and J gave up 4 bases, with 18 bases separating them. This CDR3 contains 16 residues. The chain's CDR3 is CASSWLGRRGSDTQYF. CDR3 sequence (DNA): TGTGCCAGCAGCTGGCTGGGGAGGAGGGGCTCAGATACGCAGTATTTT.

The CDR3, as DNA: TGTGCCAGCAGCTTAGGCGGACAATCTACGCAGTATTTT. As protein: CASSLGGQSTQYF. V is TRBV11-2 and J is TRBJ2-3; TRBD1 is a possible D gene (5 bases). CDR3 length: 13 amino acids. Germline CDR1 is SGHAT and CDR2 is FQNNGV. V gave up 1 base and J gave up 8 bases, with 10 bases separating them.